This T cell receptor beta chain was identified during a study of blood T cells in healthy people across ages. Only one count was recorded for this clonotype. With 1 base removed from V and 5 bases from J, the gap between germline ends came to 15 bases. CDR1 is KGHSH and CDR2 is LQKENI in the germline V gene. The CDR3 contains 16 residues. Combining a sample-barcoded 5' primer with a J-beta primer mix, a second PCR ran for roughly 7 to 11 cycles. TCRdb re-analysed the 5' RACE reads in MiXCR, keeping a single row per CDR3 protein. The table lists about 830,000 distinct CDR3 sequences, under 80% of them singletons.

Sequencing was done on a sample of blood. V usage is TRBV18 and J usage is TRBJ2-1; D is unresolved. This clonotype was sampled from a man aged 25 to 40 in good health. In DNA, the CDR3 is TGTGCCAGCTCACCACTAGGTACGGCTACAAACAATGAGCAGTTCTTC. This gives the protein CASSPLGTATNNEQFF.